The T cell receptor beta chain described here comes from a study of blood T cells in healthy people across ages. Sample-barcoded 5' priming and a J-beta primer mix drove a second PCR of roughly 6 to 12 cycles. The template-switch adaptor was a 5' adaptor with 12 random nucleotides. It tagged each cDNA molecule. A minimum of 3 million CDR3-containing paired-end reads was obtained for each sample. MiXCR, run by TCRdb on the 5' RACE reads, gives a single entry per CDR3 protein. The sample shows around 800,000 distinct CDR3 sequences, roughly 60% of them seen only once. The CDR3 consists of 13 residues. The germline V gene encodes CDR1 DFQATT and CDR2 SNEGSKA (reference sequence). Trimming took 2 bases from V and 5 from J, leaving 11 bases between them. As to this clonotype: Its antigen remains unidentified.

Overall study results and limits: Older age went with lower TCR beta diversity per million T cells, in a roughly linear way.

The sequence was collected from a man aged 30-40 years in good health. The chain is built from TRBV20-1 and TRBJ2-3; tentatively, D is TRBD2 (6 bases). Sequencing was done on a sample of blood. The CDR3 sequence: CSARRGGEDTQYF. In DNA, the CDR3 is TGCAGTGCTAGAAGGGGAGGAGAAGATACGCAGTATTTT.